These 7 T cell receptor beta chains originate from one sample sequenced in a study of shared clonotypes between healthy human individuals. Measured with immunoSEQ multiplex PCR; TCRdb has only the in-frame clones, and not every one. The sample gives hundreds of thousands of clones, approximately 79% of which show up once; under 2% is in the top ten. The source material was memory CD4+ T cells sorted from blood. Subset of the sample: CD45RA-negative fraction. The receptors stem from a woman aged 30 to 39 in good health.

V usage is TRBV27 and J usage is TRBJ2-7; D perhaps matches TRBD2 (6 bases). Between the trimmed V and J ends, which lost 4 bases and 6 bases, there was a span of 13 bases. The CDR3 is made up of 13 amino acids. The germline CDR1 and CDR2 sequences are MNHEY and SMNVEV (reference sequence). The CDR3 coding sequence is TGTGCCAGCAGTTGGGACGGGAGAGGCGAGCAGTACTTC. Its translation is CASSWDGRGEQYF.

This clone showed up just a few times. The V and J genes are TRBV9 and TRBJ2-1, with 8 nucleotides matching TRBD2. The CDR3 contains 15 residues. V trimming: 4 bases; J trimming: 3 bases; junction bases outside the gene matches: 6. CDR1 and CDR2 (germline): SGDLS, YYNGEE. DNA of the CDR3: TGTGCCAGCAGCAAAAGTAGCGGGATCTACAATGAGCAGTTCTTC. This translates into CASSKSSGIYNEQFF.

The chain has TRBV7-2 and TRBJ1-1; no clear D. V shed 8 bases and J shed 1 base, with 11 bases lying between them. This CDR3 has 13 residues. CDR1 and CDR2 from the germline V gene are SGHTA and FQGNSA. The DNA for the CDR3 is TGTGCCAGCCTTGTACAGCGGAACACTGAAGCTTTCTTT. Protein: CASLVQRNTEAFF.

This clone was seen more than once but under ten times. The rearrangement joins TRBV4-1 to TRBJ2-5, with 8 bases lining up with TRBD1. V was pared by 1 base and J by 4 bases, with 5 bases of the junction left unmatched. Germline CDR1 MGHRA, CDR2 YSYEKL. This CDR3 spans 15 amino acids. CDR3 loop: CASSQGTGGGETQYF. The DNA of the CDR3 is TGCGCCAGCAGCCAAGGAACAGGGGGTGGAGAGACCCAGTACTTC.

The chain employs TRBV5-6 and TRBJ2-7; 15 positions agree with TRBD2. Trimming at V came to 4 bases and at J to 5 bases, leaving 4 bases not matched to a gene. The germline CDR1 and CDR2 sequences are SGHDT and YYEEEE. There are 15 residues in the CDR3. The chain's CDR3 is CASSARTSGRDEQYF. CDR3 nucleotide sequence: TGTGCCAGCAGCGCTCGGACTAGCGGGAGGGACGAGCAGTACTTC. The whole variable domain, remainder taken from reference TRBV5-6 and TRBJ2-7, is DAGVTQSPTHLIKTRGQQVTLRCSPKSGHDTVSWYQQALGQGPQFIFQYYEEEERQRGNFPDRFSGHQFPNYSSELNVNALLLGDSALYLCASSARTSGRDEQYFGPGTRLTVT.

The chain joins TRBV19 to TRBJ1-1; 7 nucleotides agree with TRBD1. CDR3 length: 14 residues. Germline V gene lookup returns CDR1 LNHDA and CDR2 SQIVND (reference sequence). The junction had 5 bases not matched to a gene; V was cut back by 7 bases and J by 0 bases. The CDR3 region has the DNA TGTGCCAGTACCTCGACAGGGCTGAACACTGAAGCTTTCTTT. This gives the protein CASTSTGLNTEAFF.

The gene calls are TRBV14 and TRBJ1-2, with D possibly matching TRBD1 (5 bases). CDR1 is SGHDN, CDR2 FVKESK, per germline. V was cut by 2 bases and J by 8 bases, with 30 bases left in between. The length of the CDR3 is 19 residues. The CDR3 DNA reads TGTGCCAGCAGCCAACTATCCCCCATTAGGGAGACAGATCGGGGAGGCTACACCTTC. This gives the protein CASSQLSPIRETDRGGYTF.